This T cell receptor (beta chain) was sequenced in a study of blood T cells in healthy people across ages. Through a sample-barcoded 5' primer and a J-beta primer mix, a second PCR was run for roughly 6 to 12 cycles. MiXCR was run by TCRdb on the 5' RACE reads, yielding one entry per CDR3 protein. Of approximately 820,000 distinct CDR3 sequences in the sample, roughly 44% were seen once. The CDR3 is 14 residues long. From germline, CDR1 is LNHDA and CDR2 SQIVND (reference sequence). V dropped 8 bases and J dropped 4 bases, with 16 bases sitting between them. Material for sequencing was blood. This clonotype originated in a man between 60 and 70 years old in good health. The J gene is TRBJ2-3, the V gene TRBV19, with D maybe TRBD2 (6 bases). CDR3: CASGTGGAADTQYF. Here the CDR3 DNA reads TGTGCCAGTGGGACTGGCGGGGCAGCAGATACGCAGTATTTT.